The 10 T cell receptor beta chains below come from one sample, sequenced in a study of cytomegalovirus exposure and HLA in healthy donors. The primer mix had 60 Vbeta and 13 Jbeta primers. TCRdb keeps only in-frame clones here, not all; method: immunoSEQ multiplex PCR. Counted here are roughly 140,000 clones, around four fifths occurring once; the ten biggest clones make up 3% to 3.5%. The sequencing input was PBMCs. These receptors came from a male donor in good health and CMV-seronegative.

This clone has just a few counts. The gene calls are TRBV2 and TRBJ2-5; 9 bases align to TRBD1. Per the germline V gene, CDR1 is SNHLY and CDR2 is FYNNEI. The V segment lost 6 bases and the J segment 5 bases; nucleotides outside the gene matches: 7. The CDR3 is 14 residues long. The CDR3 region is CASRLTGGLETQYF. Here the CDR3 DNA reads TGTGCCAGCAGGTTGACAGGGGGTCTGGAGACCCAGTACTTC. Based on the CDR3 plus reference TRBV2 and TRBJ2-5, the full variable domain is EPEVTQTPSHQVTQMGQEVILRCVPISNHLYFYWYRQILGQKVEFLVSFYNNEISEKSEIFDDQFSVERPDGSNFTLKIRSTKLEDSAMYFCASRLTGGLETQYFGPGTRLLVL.

In its sample, this clone was seen a few times. The chain combines TRBV18 with TRBJ2-5, with 8 bases that match TRBD2. The trim removed 3 bases at V and 1 base at J, leaving 7 bases unmatched. The CDR3 is 16 residues long. The germline V gene has CDR1 KGHSH and CDR2 LQKENI. CDR3 residues: CASSPLGTRPQETQYF. The DNA for the CDR3 is TGTGCCAGCTCACCGTTGGGGACTAGACCCCAAGAGACCCAGTACTTC. Variable domain in full (rest from reference TRBV18 and TRBJ2-5): NAGVMQNPRHLVRRRGQEARLRCSPMKGHSHVYWYRQLPEEGLKFMVYLQKENIIDESGMPKERFSAEFPKEGPSILRIQQVVRGDSAAYFCASSPLGTRPQETQYFGPGTRLLVL.

This sequence joins TRBV12-5 and TRBJ2-7; TRBD1 matches at 7 bases. Germline loops: CDR1 LGHNT, CDR2 FRNRAP. The CDR3 extends over 14 amino acids. V dropped 2 bases and J dropped 2; count of bases not matched to a gene: 3. DNA for the CDR3: TGTGCTAGTGGTTTGTTCCAGGGGGCCTACGAGCAGTACTTC. Translated: CASGLFQGAYEQYF.

The chain carries TRBV2 and TRBJ1-5; D is unresolved. CDR1 is SNHLY, CDR2 FYNNEI, per germline. The CDR3 contains 13 residues. V gave up 4 bases and J gave up 3 bases, with 7 bases separating them. CDR3: CASSGRINQPQHF. For the CDR3, the DNA is TGTGCCAGCAGTGGTCGTATCAATCAGCCCCAGCATTTT.

The chain is built from TRBV10-3 and TRBJ1-5, with a possible D match to TRBD1 (6 bases). From germline, CDR1 is ENHRY and CDR2 SYGVKD. The CDR3 totals 13 residues. Trimming pared 2 bases from V and 4 bases from J, leaving 6 bases between. The CDR3 reads CAISETGNQPQHF. CDR3 sequence (DNA): TGTGCCATCAGTGAGACAGGGAATCAGCCCCAGCATTTT.

The V and J genes are TRBV27 and TRBJ2-1; D may be TRBD1 (6 bases). Germline V gene lookup returns CDR1 MNHEY and CDR2 SMNVEV (reference sequence). The V gene lost 6 bases and the J gene lost 15 bases, with 21 bases spanning the gap. This CDR3 is 13 amino acids long. CDR3 loop: CASRGTGSGLPFF. CDR3 coding DNA: TGTGCCAGCAGGGGAACAGGGTCGGGATTGCCGTTCTTC.

This rearrangement joins TRBV25-1 to TRBJ2-1; the match to TRBD2 covers 9 bases. The CDR3 spans 16 residues. Per germline, CDR1 MGHDK and CDR2 SYGVNS. Trimming removed 1 base from V and 7 bases from J; junction bases left unmatched: 8. The CDR3 protein is CASSEFRAGGHNEQFF. CDR3 sequence (DNA): TGTGCCAGCAGTGAATTCAGGGCGGGGGGGCATAATGAGCAGTTCTTC.

This sequence joins TRBV6-5 and TRBJ1-3; a weak D match, TRBD1 (6 bases). The CDR3 is 14 residues long. Germline V gene data show CDR1 as MNHEY and CDR2 as SVGAGI. The V and J ends lost 0 bases and 5 bases respectively, with 8 bases between them. The CDR3 is CASSYSGQRNTIYF. DNA of the CDR3: TGTGCCAGCAGTTACTCCGGACAGAGAAACACCATATATTTT.

The rearrangement joins TRBV6-1 to TRBJ2-1; 12 bases agree with TRBD2. V was pared by 4 bases and J by 0 bases, with 7 bases of the junction left unmatched. Germline loops: CDR1 MNHNS, CDR2 SASEGT. This CDR3 spans 18 amino acids. CDR3 nucleotides: TGTGCCAGCAGTGGGCTAGCGGGAGGGCTAAGCTCCTACAATGAGCAGTTCTTC. This gives the protein CASSGLAGGLSSYNEQFF.

CDR3 in DNA: TGTGCCAGCAGCCCGCCCTCTAGCGGGGGGGCTTCCTACAATGAGCAGTTCTTC. Encoded protein: CASSPPSSGGASYNEQFF. The V call is TRBV7-9, the J call TRBJ2-1; 12 bases align to TRBD2. This CDR3 contains 18 residues. Losses at the gene ends were 5 bases for V and 1 base for J; bases not matched to a gene: 9. Germline values: CDR1 SEHNR, CDR2 FQNEAQ (reference sequence).